Many counts were recorded for the clone carrying this T cell receptor beta chain. Antigen: not known. The CDR3 spans 15 residues. Germline assignment: CDR1 SGDLS and CDR2 YYNGEE. J was trimmed by 5 bases and V by 3 bases; bases with no gene match: 10. 5'RACE, which relied on constant-segment primers, yielded TCR alpha and TCR beta cDNA libraries carrying sample barcodes and UMIs. TCRdb itself ran the 5' RACE reads through MiXCR, one entry per CDR3 protein. This sample has 450,000 to 650,000 distinct CDR3 sequences, with 20% found just once. This sample stems from a study of T-cell memory formation after mild COVID-19. General study results and limits: The study found contracting CD4+ clones mainly in CM and EM and contracting CD8+ clones in EMRA. The authors left the SARS-CoV-2 specificity of second-wave clones peaking on day 37 unconfirmed. Memory cells collected pre-infection included some clones that later responded, suggesting cross-reactive memory joined.

Sample: PBMCs or a T cell subset sorted from them (not recorded which). This chain connects TRBV9 to TRBJ2-7; 8 bases fit TRBD1. The origin of this receptor is an adult woman who had mild COVID-19 (a few samples of this study predate the infection). Cell type and time point are not known. For the CDR3, the DNA is TGTGCCAGCAGCGCTGACGGACAGGGTCGGAACGAGCAGTACTTC. Translating gives CASSADGQGRNEQYF. Based on the CDR3 plus reference TRBV9 and TRBJ2-7, the full variable domain is DSGVTQTPKHLITATGQRVTLRCSPRSGDLSVYWYQQSLDQGLQFLIQYYNGEERAKGNILERFSAQQFPDLHSELNLSSLELGDSALYFCASSADGQGRNEQYFGPGTRLTVT.